This TCR beta chain was obtained from a study of cytomegalovirus exposure and HLA in healthy donors (dated by TCRdb to 2017 to 2019). Broadly, across the study: An earlier analysis of a few hundred of the donors reported under 300 Gb of sequence data and approximately 120 million unique TCR beta sequences obtained from some 170 million T cells. An early release that covered fewer than 800 HLA-typed donors contained around 300 gigabases of sequencing data and tens of millions of unique TCR sequences. The genetic ancestry cluster associated with self-reported Caucasian donors included 81% of the roughly 380 genotyped donors. The study was designed to test whether signatures of past pathogen exposure could be identified by cataloging public T cell receptors. The study used immunosequencing to profile the T cell repertoires of approximately 640 subjects and linked those repertoires to cytomegalovirus serostatus. Besides the first cohort of some 670 subjects, a separate validation cohort made up of 120 different subjects was used. To predict cytomegalovirus infection status, the study brought together high-throughput TCR immunosequencing, statistical association of individual TCRs with disease status, and machine learning. A later analysis re-analyzed previously published TCR beta repertoires from 660 or so donors and added high-resolution HLA genotyping to study TCR occurrence patterns. The later analysis used no new phenotypic data to find candidate immune exposures, relying instead on TCR beta sequences and their occurrence across donors. An earlier analysis of 587 of the donors used high-throughput TCR beta sequencing to judge whether each TCR beta V gene segment behaved as functional or pseudogenic. Donor age, sex, ethnicity and CMV serostatus were collected together with the repertoire data. A later genetic analysis took genome-wide SNP genotypes for 398 of the 666 donors and used that subset as a discovery cohort. All discovery cohort repertoires had been generated using a single sequencing platform. Both class I and class II loci were covered by HLA typing, at four-digit resolution. Typing coverage differed by locus: A, B, C, DRB1 and DQB1 were typed in roughly 629-630 donors, DQA1 in about 510, DPA1 in around 610, and DPB1 in just under 490. Because of strong linkage in the cohort, roughly five DR-DQ haplotypes were treated as single units for association and clustering. Among roughly 400 genotyped donors of the cohort, an average of roughly 240,000 unique TCR beta nucleotide sequences were sequenced per donor, 15% to 20% of them non-productive.

Preparation of the library involved the immunoSEQ multiplex PCR assay. The multiplex PCR relied on a mix of 60 forward primers for TCR Vbeta segments and 13 reverse primers for TCR Jbeta segments. Amplification of the CDR3 region of rearranged TCR beta genes was performed with a multiplex PCR assay on genomic DNA. The Illumina HiSeq System was used to sequence the amplified TCR beta libraries as 87-base-pair reads. In the original analysis: A later analysis counted approximately 76 million unique TCR beta chains across the 640 or so repertoires, and 10 million to 11 million of these chains were shared by at least two donors. Raw reads were error-corrected and collapsed into unique sequences by a nearest-neighbor algorithm in which closely related sequences were merged to remove PCR and sequencing errors. Alignment of CDR3 sequences to IMGT reference sequences was used to assign V, D and J gene segments. For a sequence to be retained, at least a six-nucleotide match to both a V gene segment and a J gene segment was required. Rearrangements were classified as productive when the CDR3 lacked stop codons and remained in frame with V and J, and all other rearrangements were classified as non-productive. CDR3 was defined according to IMGT convention as the region running from the second conserved V-encoded cysteine to the conserved J-encoded phenylalanine. The earlier analysis of about 590 of the donors excluded sequences that lacked an unambiguous match to a single V gene segment. An earlier analysis of approximately 590 of the donors called V segments functional above 56.7% productive rearrangements and segregating when the between-donor standard deviation exceeded 5%. A statistical classification framework was built for diagnosing cytomegalovirus status from the catalog of TCR beta chain sequences. A later analysis assigned V and J genes by comparing TCR nucleotide sequences with IMGT/GENE-DB human TR gene sequences. Using the TCRdist pipeline, a later analysis assigned CDR3 sequences along with most-parsimonious VDJ recombination scenarios. In a later analysis, each TCR beta chain was defined by its CDR3 amino acid sequence together with its V-gene family, and reads lacking a unique V-gene family were excluded. In a later analysis, 500 to 650 highly shared, low-generation-probability nucleotide sequences were removed to address suspected cross-contamination and a sequencing artifact. In a later analysis, a clonal expansion index for each public chain was calculated from normalized within-repertoire ranks of inferred template counts. In a later analysis, generation probabilities were computed with a VDJ recombination model fitted to out-of-frame rearrangements, and the resulting probabilities were checked against IGoR. In a later analysis, TCR-TCR, TCR-HLA and TCR-CMV co-occurrence was scored with hypergeometric tests, and a repertoire-size bias correction was applied to TCR pairs. A later analysis estimated false discovery rates by permuting HLA or CMV assignments 20 times. In a later analysis, co-occurring TCRs were grouped with DBSCAN, and TCRdist sequence similarity was added when clustering was performed within HLA-allele-positive subsets. Repertoires with fewer than 30,000 or more than 120,000 public chains were left out of co-occurrence clustering, as were about 5 repertoires with anomalous nucleotide sharing. The table was pulled from immuneACCESS by TCRdb, which kept in-frame rearrangements only. Such tables lose some clones; where checked, under half of the loss comes from unresolved V genes, and the rest has no known cause. V and J calls and clone size are given by that table; D and trimming were obtained from the DNA. The sample table lists tens of thousands of clones, roughly 66% of them with a count of one. The ten largest make up under 2.5% of the sample.

In the case of this clone: Which antigen it targets is not known. Qualities for individual bases were not recorded, and no much larger clone is one base off.

General study outcomes and caveats: In the study, about 150 TCR beta chains were listed as associated with cytomegalovirus. Specific HLA alleles were associated with 15,000 to 20,000 TCR beta sequences at a false discovery rate of 0.05 in a later analysis. A later genetic analysis reported fewer N-insertions in productive TCRs among donors in an Asian-associated ancestry cluster than the approximately 700-donor mean. A later analysis reported that several top co-occurrence clusters appeared linked to parvovirus B19, influenza, CMV and Epstein-Barr virus. Some 16 rarely observed V segments, including chromosome 9 orphons, were excluded from the earlier analysis of almost 600 of the donors because counts were too low. A later analysis found that HLA-associated TCR beta chains were more clonally expanded and had lower generation probabilities than equally common non-associated chains. Because some donors lacked HLA typing at each locus, the association tests relied only on the typed subset. Three of the identified cytomegalovirus-associated TCR beta chains were confirmed in vitro to be specific for cytomegalovirus antigens. Roughly uniform sequencing depth across donors was assumed in presence/absence analyses, although this assumption may not hold. A further reported finding was that TCR beta sequences accurately predicted the HLA-A and HLA-B alleles for most subjects in the first cohort. In a later analysis, the rate of TCR association differed among HLA loci, with DRB1 alleles having the most associated TCRs and HLA-C alleles having the fewest. Some IMGT-functional V segments, including TRBV6-2 and TRBV6-3, could not be distinguished by the 87-base-pair reads and were therefore excluded. The authors suggested that the approach could potentially be generalized to other disease states and immunological phenotypes. A cluster of highly shared sequence variants was judged likely to be a technical artifact of the sequencing pipeline. In this cohort, only TCR beta chains were sequenced, and detectable features were limited by the absence of alpha or paired-chain data. An association between a missense DCLRE1C variant and V-gene and J-gene trimming of TCR beta chains was found in a later genetic analysis and replicated in an independent cohort. According to a later analysis, most CMV-associated TCR beta chains appeared to be HLA-restricted, and the HLA associations seemed to be driven largely by CMV exposure. Cytomegalovirus status was reported to be diagnosed by the classifier with high specificity and sensitivity in both the original and validation cohorts. Assigning TCR associations to individual alleles was difficult when HLA alleles, especially DR and DQ, strongly co-occurred. In an earlier analysis of 587 of the donors, most TCR beta V segments appeared in productive rearrangements about 90% or about 30% of the time, broadly matching IMGT annotations. Most TCR sequences were seen in very few donors, while some public TCRs were found in many individuals. Correlated functional status among segregating V segments might reflect linkage disequilibrium, but an unknown experimental factor could not be ruled out. For the cohort, immune exposure information was limited to CMV serostatus.

The cohort comprised some 730 healthy bone marrow donors. At the time of sampling, all cohort members were nominally healthy, though unrecorded immune exposures were likely present. The donor tested CMV seronegative, placing the donor among the 300 to 400 seronegative members of the cohort. A peripheral blood sample was collected from each donor, and TCR beta sequencing was performed on peripheral blood mononuclear cells. Genomic DNA was extracted from the blood cell samples with the Qiagen DNeasy Blood Extraction Kit. The cysteine opens and the phenylalanine closes a CDR3 of 15 amino acids. CDR3 DNA only is kept here, 45 bases in frame from base 1. Per the germline V gene, SGHTA is the CDR1 and FQGTGA is the CDR2. Here V drops 6 bases and J drops 8 bases, and the junction holds 10 bases not matched to any gene.

The TCR sequence derives from a man aged 25 to 45 in good health and CMV-seronegative. The rearranged segments are TRBV7-3 and TRBJ1-6, with 7 bases aligning to TRBD1. Sequencing was performed on PBMCs. The nucleotide sequence is TGTGCCAGCAGTGATCAGGGGGACGTTTATTCACCCCTCCACTTT. Translated, this gives CASSDQGDVYSPLHF.